The 22 T cell receptor beta chains presented below share a single source sample, sequenced in a study of a mutant IDH1 vaccine in newly diagnosed glioma. Antigens for these TCRs are unknown. Specified time point: week 47, end of study. One vaccine dose held 300 ug of mutant IDH1 20-mer peptide and came with topical imiquimod. Only in-frame clones appear in the TCRdb table, and some are missing; sequencing was by immunoSEQ multiplex PCR. The sample carries approximately 34,000 clones, approximately 89% recorded once. Sample: PBMCs, taken from a glioma patient whose treatment included an IDH1 peptide vaccine. The source is a man aged 35-49 years with glioma.

This clone came up a few times. The V gene is TRBV5-4, the J gene TRBJ2-7, with TRBD1 identical over 7 bases. Per germline, CDR1 SGHNT and CDR2 YYREEE (reference sequence). With V trimmed by 4 bases and J by 5 bases, 12 bases remained unmatched. This CDR3 has 15 residues. In nucleotides, the CDR3 is TGTGCCAGCAGCGCACGGACAGGACGCCTGGACGAGCAGTACTTC. It translates to CASSARTGRLDEQYF.

The rearrangement uses TRBV19 and TRBJ1-5; D perhaps matches TRBD1 (6 bases). Trimming removed 0 bases from V and 6 bases from J, with 15 bases in between. The germline V gene has CDR1 LNHDA and CDR2 SQIVND (reference sequence). This CDR3 has 16 residues. CDR3 nucleotide sequence: TGTGCCAGTAGTATAGATGCGGTGGGGGCGCCTCAGCCCCAGCATTTT. Protein sequence: CASSIDAVGAPQPQHF. The full variable domain, its missing parts supplied by reference TRBV19 and TRBJ1-5, is DGGITQSPKYLFRKEGQNVTLSCEQNLNHDAMYWYRQDPGQGLRLIYYSQIVNDFQKGDIAEGYSVSREKKESFPLTVTSAQKNPTAFYLCASSIDAVGAPQPQHFGDGTRLSIL.

The chain couples TRBV5-1 to TRBJ1-2; D call uncertain. V was clipped by 4 bases and J by 8 bases, with 9 bases between them. This CDR3 is 11 amino acids long. The V gene's germline CDR1 is SGHRS and CDR2 YFSETQ. Here the CDR3 reads CASSRSEGYTF. Written as DNA, the CDR3 is TGCGCCAGCAGCCGGTCTGAGGGCTACACCTTC.

The genes are TRBV11-2 and TRBJ2-3; D perhaps matches TRBD2 (5 bases). Per the germline V gene, CDR1 is SGHAT and CDR2 is FQNNGV. This CDR3 is built from 14 residues. V gave up 11 bases and J gave up 4 bases, with 19 bases separating them. CDR3 sequence (DNA): TGTGCCGGATCCCCGGGATTGAAGGCAGATACGCAGTATTTT. This translates into CAGSPGLKADTQYF.

In its sample, this clone was seen once. The V call is TRBV18, the J call TRBJ1-3; D gene uncertain. Germline V gene lookup returns CDR1 KGHSH and CDR2 LQKENI. V lost 0 bases to trimming and J lost 2 bases, with 8 bases between them. There are 15 residues in the CDR3. The CDR3 protein is CASSPPGGAGNTIYF. DNA of the CDR3: TGTGCCAGCTCACCACCGGGTGGGGCTGGAAACACCATATATTTT.

CDR3 DNA sequence: TGTGCCAGCAGCTCCCATGACAGGACCTACGAGCAGTACGTC. This gives the protein CASSSHDRTYEQYV. This rearrangement joins TRBV5-5 to TRBJ2-7; the D gene is possibly TRBD1 (6 bases). Trimming removed 3 bases from V and 2 bases from J, with 12 bases in between. This CDR3 has 14 residues. Germline V lookup: CDR1 SGHKS, CDR2 YYEKEE (reference sequence).

The chain couples TRBV30 to TRBJ1-1; D is possibly TRBD1 (5 bases). With 0 bases removed from V and 3 bases from J, the gap between germline ends came to 20 bases. This CDR3 spans 17 amino acids. Germline V gene data show CDR1 as GTSNPN and CDR2 as SVGIG (reference sequence). CDR3: CAWSVSFRGYMDTEAFF. As DNA, the CDR3 is TGTGCCTGGAGTGTCTCCTTTCGGGGGTATATGGACACTGAAGCTTTCTTT.

This chain links TRBV28 with TRBJ2-7; TRBD2 matches at 12 bases. CDR1 is MDHEN and CDR2 is SYDVKM in the germline V gene. V lost 6 bases to trimming and J lost 4 bases; unmatched junction nucleotides: 4. The CDR3 totals 14 residues. The DNA for the CDR3 is TGTGCCAGCAGCCCGACTAGCGGGAGTTACGAGCAGTACTTC. It encodes CASSPTSGSYEQYF.

DNA of the CDR3: TGTGCCAGCAGCCCGACTTTACCCAACACTGAAGCTTTCTTT. Translated, it gives CASSPTLPNTEAFF. The chain uses TRBV5-6 and TRBJ1-1, with no clear D. Looked up from germline, CDR1 is SGHDT and CDR2 is YYEEEE. CDR3 length equals 14 residues. V was cut by 4 bases and J by 2 bases, with 12 bases left in between.

CDR3 nucleotides: TGTGCCAGCAGTCGCACTCCCGGGGGACCACTCTATGGCTACACCTTC. Its protein is CASSRTPGGPLYGYTF. The rearrangement joins TRBV28 to TRBJ1-2; tentative D call: TRBD1 (5 bases). CDR1 MDHEN and CDR2 SYDVKM come from the germline V gene. The CDR3 is made up of 16 amino acids. Trimming shortened V by 5 bases and J by 4 bases, and 20 bases separated the two germline ends.

The chain has TRBV10-3 and TRBJ2-1; 9 bases fit TRBD2. This CDR3 comprises 15 residues. Looked up from germline, CDR1 is ENHRY and CDR2 is SYGVKD. Trimming at V came to 11 bases and at J to 4 bases, leaving 12 bases not matched to a gene. The CDR3 reads CAAISALAGYNEQFF. The CDR3 DNA follows: TGTGCCGCCATTTCCGCCCTAGCGGGATACAATGAGCAGTTCTTC.

The V call is TRBV25-1, the J call TRBJ2-1; 10 bases line up with TRBD2. Trimming cost V 5 bases and J 9 bases; bases outside gene matches: 7. CDR1 is MGHDK, CDR2 SYGVNS, per germline. The CDR3 is made up of 14 amino acids. The CDR3 nucleotides are TGTGCCAGCAGTATAGCGGGAGGACGTTTTGAGCAGTTCTTC. It translates to CASSIAGGRFEQFF. Using reference TRBV25-1 and TRBJ2-1 for the parts outside the CDR3, the full variable domain is EADIYQTPRYLVIGTGKKITLECSQTMGHDKMYWYQQDPGMELHLIHYSYGVNSTEKGDLSSESTVSRIRTEHFPLTLESARPSHTSQYLCASSIAGGRFEQFFGPGTRLTVL.

V gene TRBV30 combines with J gene TRBJ1-2; 8 nucleotides agree with TRBD1. The germline V gene has CDR1 GTSNPN and CDR2 SVGIG (reference sequence). J lost 3 bases, V lost 6 bases, and 9 bases had no gene match. This CDR3 comprises 14 residues. Written as DNA, the CDR3 is TGTGCCTGTGGGACCGGGACAGGCCACTATGGCTACACCTTC. This sequence encodes CACGTGTGHYGYTF.

This clone was recorded a few times. This chain uses TRBV29-1 with TRBJ1-3; no clear D. The germline V gene encodes CDR1 SQVTM and CDR2 ANQGSEA. V was clipped by 6 bases and J by 0 bases, with 12 bases between them. The CDR3 contains 14 residues. The CDR3 loop is CSVRIQSSGNTIYF. In nucleotides, the CDR3 is TGCAGCGTACGGATACAGAGCTCTGGAAACACCATATATTTT.

The count of this clone is one. This sequence joins TRBV5-1 and TRBJ1-2; a possible D gene is TRBD1 (5 bases). In germline, CDR1 is SGHRS, CDR2 YFSETQ. The V gene lost 1 base and the J gene lost 2 bases, with 12 bases spanning the gap. The CDR3 runs to 15 residues. The CDR3 DNA sequence: TGCGCCAGCAGCTTGTCCGGGGCGGCGAACTATGGCTACACCTTC. This sequence encodes CASSLSGAANYGYTF. The full variable domain, rest sourced from reference TRBV5-1 and TRBJ1-2, is KAGVTQTPRYLIKTRGQQVTLSCSPISGHRSVSWYQQTPGQGLQFLFEYFSETQRNKGNFPGRFSGRQFSNSRSEMNVSTLELGDSALYLCASSLSGAANYGYTFGSGTRLTVV.

The chain links TRBV27 to TRBJ2-5, with D unresolved. This CDR3 spans 14 amino acids. Germline-derived CDR1 and CDR2 are MNHEY and SMNVEV (reference sequence). The germline V and J ends were trimmed by 5 bases and 0 bases, with 10 bases remaining between them. CDR3 coding DNA: TGTGCCAGCAGTGAAGTGGCGTACCAAGAGACCCAGTACTTC. Its translation: CASSEVAYQETQYF.

The chain joins TRBV19 to TRBJ1-2; D gene uncertain. Trimming removed 5 bases from V and 8 bases from J, with 15 bases in between. This CDR3 spans 13 amino acids. Germline CDR1 reads LNHDA; CDR2 reads SQIVND (reference sequence). The CDR3 is CASSSARAEGYTF. The DNA of the CDR3 is TGTGCCAGTAGTTCCGCGCGGGCGGAGGGCTACACCTTC.

This chain joins TRBV7-9 and TRBJ1-1, with a possible D match to TRBD1 (5 bases). CDR1 and CDR2 (germline): SEHNR, FQNEAQ (reference sequence). There are 14 residues in the CDR3. V was pared by 4 bases and J by 1 base, with 10 bases between. The CDR3 region is CASSSGYGNTEAFF. In DNA form, the CDR3 reads TGTGCCAGCAGCTCAGGGTACGGGAACACTGAAGCTTTCTTT.

The chain couples TRBV4-1 to TRBJ1-1; D is ambiguous. The CDR3 is 15 amino acids. The germline gives CDR1 MGHRA, CDR2 YSYEKL. The germline V and J ends were trimmed by 0 bases and 0 bases, with 8 bases remaining between them. The CDR3 spells CASSQDRRLNTEAFF. CDR3 DNA: TGCGCCAGCAGCCAAGATCGCCGGCTGAACACTGAAGCTTTCTTT.

The J gene is TRBJ2-3, the V gene TRBV7-9; 13 bases align to TRBD2. Germline CDR1 and CDR2: SEHNR and FQNEAQ (reference sequence). Unmatched junction bases numbered 14, after V lost 11 bases and J lost 3 bases. The CDR3 is 17 amino acids. CDR3 in DNA: TGTGCCGAGGCCCCCGGGACTAGCGGGACAGGGACAGATACGCAGTATTTT. Translation gives CAEAPGTSGTGTDTQYF. The full variable domain, with the rest looked up from reference TRBV7-9 and TRBJ2-3, is DTGVSQNPRHKITKRGQNVTFRCDPISEHNRLYWYRQTLGQGPEFLTYFQNEAQLEKSRLLSDRFSAERPKGSFSTLEIQRTEQGDSAMYLCAEAPGTSGTGTDTQYFGPGTRLTVL.

This clone has only one observation. The CDR3 sequence: CASSLALGRGYTEAFF. CDR3 bases: TGCGCCAGCAGCTTGGCCCTGGGGAGAGGTTACACTGAAGCTTTCTTT. The rearrangement joins TRBV5-1 to TRBJ1-1; D unclear. The germline CDR1 and CDR2 sequences are SGHRS and YFSETQ. The CDR3 totals 16 residues. The V and J ends lost 0 bases and 3 bases respectively, with 15 bases between them.

The chain carries TRBV7-8 and TRBJ2-2, with D possibly being TRBD1 (6 bases). Trimming left V 6 bases short and J 4 bases short, with 9 bases between. Germline CDR1 SGHVS, CDR2 FQNEAQ. CDR3 size: 13 residues. The CDR3 DNA is TGTGCCAGCAGATCCAGGGGCACCGGGGAGCTGTTTTTT. Its protein is CASRSRGTGELFF.